Each of the 25 T cell receptor beta chains below was sequenced from the same sample in a study of blood T cell repertoires in COVID-19. The data were produced by immunoSEQ multiplex PCR, yet TCRdb's version contains in-frame clones alone and is incomplete. The data show more than 100,000 clones, with 84% seen just once and approximately 1.5% held by the top ten. Source material: peripheral blood. These receptors were obtained from a man between 60 and 75 years old with acute or convalescent COVID-19.

In this sample, this clone turned up once. The rearrangement links TRBV2 to TRBJ1-5, with 12 bases that match TRBD1. V gave up 6 bases and J gave up 7 bases; unmatched junction bases: 10. The CDR3 totals 16 residues. Germline values: CDR1 SNHLY, CDR2 FYNNEI. The CDR3 DNA reads TGTGCCAGCAGACGGGACAGGGGGCTGATGAGACAGCCCCAGCATTTT. This gives the protein CASRRDRGLMRQPQHF.

This clone turned up a few times. CDR3 sequence reads: CASSQGQGAYGYTF. The CDR3 bases are TGTGCCAGCAGCCAAGGACAGGGGGCTTACGGCTACACCTTC. The chain recombines TRBV27 with TRBJ1-2; TRBD1 matches 11 bases. V trimming: 6 bases; J trimming: 8 bases; junction bases outside the gene matches: 8. The V gene's germline CDR1 is MNHEY and CDR2 SMNVEV (reference sequence). The CDR3 consists of 14 residues.

J is TRBJ2-1 and V is TRBV5-1, with 11 bases aligning to TRBD2. The CDR3 extends over 16 amino acids. V was clipped by 1 base and J by 3 bases; unmatched bases: 3. Germline V gene data show CDR1 as SGHRS and CDR2 as YFSETQ. The CDR3, as DNA: TGCGCCAGCAGCTTGTACGGGACTAGCGGCTACAATGAGCAGTTCTTC. Amino acid sequence: CASSLYGTSGYNEQFF.

V usage is TRBV5-1 and J usage is TRBJ2-2, with 13 nucleotides matching TRBD2. The CDR3 consists of 18 residues. V was pared by 4 bases and J by 6 bases, with 12 bases of the junction left unmatched. Germline CDR1 and CDR2: SGHRS and YFSETQ. The CDR3 sequence: CASSHRTSGGPGAGELFF. The CDR3 DNA follows: TGCGCCAGCAGCCACCGGACTAGCGGGGGCCCCGGGGCCGGGGAGCTGTTTTTT.

V gene TRBV7-2 combines with J gene TRBJ1-1; 12 nucleotides line up with TRBD1. From germline, CDR1 is SGHTA and CDR2 FQGNSA. The length of the CDR3 is 18 residues. Trimming cost V 4 bases and J 3 bases; bases outside gene matches: 12. For the CDR3, the DNA is TGTGCCAGCAGCTCCCCCGGGGACAGGGGGCGCTGGGACACTGAAGCTTTCTTT. Translating gives CASSSPGDRGRWDTEAFF.

The CDR3: CASTPNGGRVIDTQYF. The CDR3 DNA reads TGTGCCAGTACCCCAAATGGCGGGAGAGTGATAGATACGCAGTATTTT. The chain employs TRBV19 and TRBJ2-3; 7 bases fit TRBD2. The V gene end was trimmed by 7 bases and the J gene end by 5 bases; junction bases not matched to a gene: 15. The CDR3 contains 16 residues. Germline V CDR1 and CDR2: LNHDA, SQIVND (reference sequence).

The chain couples TRBV7-9 to TRBJ2-7; TRBD2 aligns across 11 bases. CDR1 is SEHNR, CDR2 FQNEAQ, per germline (reference sequence). V dropped 5 bases and J dropped 3; count of bases not matched to a gene: 21. The CDR3 has 20 amino acids. CDR3 residues: CASSTDRSYGTSGLIYEQYF. The CDR3 DNA reads as TGTGCCAGCAGCACGGACAGGTCCTATGGGACTAGCGGACTTATCTACGAGCAGTACTTC.

Here the CDR3 reads CASSSSTSGGPNTGELFF. CDR3 sequence (DNA): TGCGCCAGCAGCTCGTCGACTAGCGGGGGGCCGAACACCGGGGAGCTGTTTTTT. V is TRBV5-1 and J is TRBJ2-2; 13 bases map to TRBD2. Germline loops: CDR1 SGHRS, CDR2 YFSETQ. Losses at the gene ends were 3 bases for V and 0 bases for J; bases not matched to a gene: 5. This CDR3 has 18 amino acids.

The rearrangement uses TRBV5-1 and TRBJ1-5; unclear D gene. Germline V gene data show CDR1 as SGHRS and CDR2 as YFSETQ. This CDR3 is built from 15 residues. The V and J ends lost 0 bases and 4 bases respectively, with 11 bases between them. Here the CDR3 reads CASSLGSNNNQPQHF. The CDR3 nucleotides read TGCGCCAGCAGCTTGGGATCAAACAATAATCAGCCCCAGCATTTT. Complete variable domain (other parts from reference TRBV5-1 and TRBJ1-5): KAGVTQTPRYLIKTRGQQVTLSCSPISGHRSVSWYQQTPGQGLQFLFEYFSETQRNKGNFPGRFSGRQFSNSRSEMNVSTLELGDSALYLCASSLGSNNNQPQHFGDGTRLSIL.

This clone was picked up one time. The chain links TRBV28 to TRBJ2-3; D might be TRBD2 (5 bases). Germline CDR1 MDHEN, CDR2 SYDVKM. CDR3 size: 12 residues. Trimming stripped 10 bases from V and 9 bases from J, with 17 bases between. CDR3 DNA: TGTGCCACCACAACGGGGTCGGGCACGCAGTATTTT. Amino acids: CATTTGSGTQYF.

This clone came up once. The V call is TRBV5-4, the J call TRBJ1-6, with 7 nucleotides matching TRBD1. CDR3 length: 15 amino acids. Germline V gene sequence: CDR1 SGHNT, CDR2 YYREEE (reference sequence). J was trimmed by 11 bases and V by 4 bases; bases with no gene match: 12. DNA of the CDR3: TGTGCCAGCAGCCCGGGGGACAGTCTAAATCCACCCCTCCACTTT. Encoded protein: CASSPGDSLNPPLHF.

This chain joins TRBV9 and TRBJ2-1, with 12 nucleotides matching TRBD2. Trimming at V came to 0 bases and at J to 4 bases, leaving 8 bases not matched to a gene. Per germline, CDR1 SGDLS and CDR2 YYNGEE. This CDR3 comprises 18 residues. This CDR3 is CASSVGLAGGGEYNEQFF. DNA for the CDR3: TGTGCCAGCAGCGTAGGGCTAGCGGGAGGGGGGGAATACAATGAGCAGTTCTTC.

The chain links TRBV7-8 to TRBJ2-3, with 8 bases lining up with TRBD1. The germline gives CDR1 SGHVS, CDR2 FQNEAQ. The CDR3 sequence is 18 residues long. Trimming at V came to 5 bases and at J to 2 bases, leaving 15 bases not matched to a gene. The CDR3 region is CASSLRVTGQAITDTQYF. The DNA for the CDR3 is TGTGCCAGCAGCCTACGGGTTACGGGACAGGCAATCACAGATACGCAGTATTTT.

This chain uses TRBV19 with TRBJ2-7, with 8 bases lining up with TRBD1. V was clipped by 6 bases and J by 2 bases; unmatched bases: 6. Germline CDR1 is LNHDA and CDR2 is SQIVND (reference sequence). The CDR3 is 14 amino acids. In nucleotides, the CDR3 is TGTGCCAGTAGCCAACAGGGGGGTCCCTACGAGCAGTACTTC. This encodes CASSQQGGPYEQYF.

The sample holds a few counts of this clone. The V and J genes are TRBV18 and TRBJ2-4; a weak D match, TRBD2 (6 bases). Germline loops: CDR1 KGHSH, CDR2 LQKENI. The CDR3 is made up of 15 amino acids. Trimming stripped 4 bases from V and 3 bases from J, with 13 bases between. CDR3 amino acids: CASSRLQEGKNIQYF. In DNA, the CDR3 is TGTGCCAGCTCACGACTTCAGGAGGGCAAAAACATTCAGTACTTC.

This rearrangement joins TRBV7-9 to TRBJ1-2; D not resolved. Trimming removed 3 bases at V and 8 bases at J, with 19 bases between. Looked up from germline, CDR1 is SEHNR and CDR2 is FQNEAQ (reference sequence). This CDR3 has 15 residues. This CDR3 reads CASSLESRGPQGYTF. The CDR3 DNA sequence: TGTGCCAGCAGCTTGGAAAGTAGAGGCCCGCAGGGCTACACCTTC.

This chain links TRBV5-6 with TRBJ1-2, with D unclear. The CDR3 has 11 residues. The V end lost 4 bases, the J end lost 7 bases, and 8 bases lay between the germline ends. The V gene's germline CDR1 is SGHDT and CDR2 YYEEEE. As DNA, the CDR3 is TGTGCCAGCAGCGTTCGGGGTGGCTACACCTTC. As protein: CASSVRGGYTF.

The chain links TRBV6-2 or TRBV6-3 to TRBJ2-2; a possible D gene is TRBD1 (7 bases). Germline CDR1 reads MNHEY; CDR2 reads SVGEGT. V lost 4 bases, J lost 5 bases, and 17 bases lay in between. This CDR3 has 16 residues. The CDR3 region is CASSSGGLTLTGELFF. As DNA, the CDR3 is TGTGCCAGCAGTTCAGGGGGGCTGACCCTAACCGGGGAGCTGTTTTTT.

The V and J genes are TRBV30 and TRBJ2-5; D call uncertain. The length of the CDR3 is 15 residues. CDR1 GTSNPN and CDR2 SVGIG come from the germline V gene (reference sequence). Trimming removed 7 bases at V and 5 bases at J, with 23 bases between. The chain's CDR3 is CAYSRGPRKLETQYF. Written as DNA, the CDR3 is TGTGCCTACTCCCGTGGGCCACGAAAGTTGGAGACCCAGTACTTC.

V gene TRBV30 combines with J gene TRBJ2-7; D unresolved. V lost 3 bases and J 3 bases, leaving 9 bases between the germline ends. Germline CDR1 reads GTSNPN; CDR2 reads SVGIG (reference sequence). The CDR3 contains 12 residues. In nucleotides, the CDR3 is TGTGCCTGGAGCGCTGGCCTCTACGAGCAGTACTTC. Its translation is CAWSAGLYEQYF.

CDR3 region: CASSQGRGRGFNEQFF. CDR3 coding DNA: TGTGCCAGCAGCCAAGGAAGGGGCCGGGGGTTCAATGAGCAGTTCTTC. The genes are TRBV14 and TRBJ2-1; possibly TRBD2 for D (6 bases). The ends were cut back, 1 base at V and 6 bases at J, with 16 bases in the middle. The CDR3 loop spans 16 amino acids. Per germline, CDR1 SGHDN and CDR2 FVKESK.

This clone has only a few counts. The sample holds other DNA sequences that translate to the same CDR3. V gene TRBV14 combines with J gene TRBJ2-4; TRBD1 agrees at 8 bases. Germline loops: CDR1 SGHDN, CDR2 FVKESK. After removal of 3 bases from V and 0 bases from J, the junction contained 4 bases not matched to a gene. The CDR3 is 16 amino acids. CDR3 region: CASSQWTGQAKNIQYF. In nucleotides, the CDR3 is TGTGCCAGCAGCCAGTGGACAGGGCAAGCCAAAAACATTCAGTACTTC.

Here the CDR3 DNA reads TGTGCCACCGGGGGACAGGAAAATGAAAAACTGTTTTTT. Its translation: CATGGQENEKLFF. The chain recombines TRBV5-5 with TRBJ1-4; TRBD1 agrees at 8 bases. Per the germline V gene, CDR1 is SGHKS and CDR2 is YYEKEE (reference sequence). V was clipped by 9 bases and J by 5 bases; unmatched bases: 6. The CDR3 runs to 13 residues.

The chain uses TRBV18 and TRBJ2-5; D not resolved. CDR3 length: 16 residues. V dropped 3 bases and J dropped 7 bases, with 21 bases sitting between them. Germline lookup yields CDR1 KGHSH and CDR2 LQKENI. The CDR3 here is CASSPLKDRGLGTQYF. The CDR3 coding sequence is TGTGCCAGCTCACCCCTCAAAGACCGAGGATTAGGGACCCAGTACTTC.

The J gene is TRBJ2-7, the V gene TRBV4-2, with a possible D match to TRBD2 (6 bases). This CDR3 comprises 17 residues. CDR1 and CDR2 (germline): LGHNA, YNFKEQ. V was pared by 5 bases and J by 2 bases, with 22 bases between. Written as DNA, the CDR3 is TGTGCCAGCAGCTCTCCCTTGGGGGGAGGCCTACCCTACGAGCAGTACTTC. The encoded protein is CASSSPLGGGLPYEQYF.